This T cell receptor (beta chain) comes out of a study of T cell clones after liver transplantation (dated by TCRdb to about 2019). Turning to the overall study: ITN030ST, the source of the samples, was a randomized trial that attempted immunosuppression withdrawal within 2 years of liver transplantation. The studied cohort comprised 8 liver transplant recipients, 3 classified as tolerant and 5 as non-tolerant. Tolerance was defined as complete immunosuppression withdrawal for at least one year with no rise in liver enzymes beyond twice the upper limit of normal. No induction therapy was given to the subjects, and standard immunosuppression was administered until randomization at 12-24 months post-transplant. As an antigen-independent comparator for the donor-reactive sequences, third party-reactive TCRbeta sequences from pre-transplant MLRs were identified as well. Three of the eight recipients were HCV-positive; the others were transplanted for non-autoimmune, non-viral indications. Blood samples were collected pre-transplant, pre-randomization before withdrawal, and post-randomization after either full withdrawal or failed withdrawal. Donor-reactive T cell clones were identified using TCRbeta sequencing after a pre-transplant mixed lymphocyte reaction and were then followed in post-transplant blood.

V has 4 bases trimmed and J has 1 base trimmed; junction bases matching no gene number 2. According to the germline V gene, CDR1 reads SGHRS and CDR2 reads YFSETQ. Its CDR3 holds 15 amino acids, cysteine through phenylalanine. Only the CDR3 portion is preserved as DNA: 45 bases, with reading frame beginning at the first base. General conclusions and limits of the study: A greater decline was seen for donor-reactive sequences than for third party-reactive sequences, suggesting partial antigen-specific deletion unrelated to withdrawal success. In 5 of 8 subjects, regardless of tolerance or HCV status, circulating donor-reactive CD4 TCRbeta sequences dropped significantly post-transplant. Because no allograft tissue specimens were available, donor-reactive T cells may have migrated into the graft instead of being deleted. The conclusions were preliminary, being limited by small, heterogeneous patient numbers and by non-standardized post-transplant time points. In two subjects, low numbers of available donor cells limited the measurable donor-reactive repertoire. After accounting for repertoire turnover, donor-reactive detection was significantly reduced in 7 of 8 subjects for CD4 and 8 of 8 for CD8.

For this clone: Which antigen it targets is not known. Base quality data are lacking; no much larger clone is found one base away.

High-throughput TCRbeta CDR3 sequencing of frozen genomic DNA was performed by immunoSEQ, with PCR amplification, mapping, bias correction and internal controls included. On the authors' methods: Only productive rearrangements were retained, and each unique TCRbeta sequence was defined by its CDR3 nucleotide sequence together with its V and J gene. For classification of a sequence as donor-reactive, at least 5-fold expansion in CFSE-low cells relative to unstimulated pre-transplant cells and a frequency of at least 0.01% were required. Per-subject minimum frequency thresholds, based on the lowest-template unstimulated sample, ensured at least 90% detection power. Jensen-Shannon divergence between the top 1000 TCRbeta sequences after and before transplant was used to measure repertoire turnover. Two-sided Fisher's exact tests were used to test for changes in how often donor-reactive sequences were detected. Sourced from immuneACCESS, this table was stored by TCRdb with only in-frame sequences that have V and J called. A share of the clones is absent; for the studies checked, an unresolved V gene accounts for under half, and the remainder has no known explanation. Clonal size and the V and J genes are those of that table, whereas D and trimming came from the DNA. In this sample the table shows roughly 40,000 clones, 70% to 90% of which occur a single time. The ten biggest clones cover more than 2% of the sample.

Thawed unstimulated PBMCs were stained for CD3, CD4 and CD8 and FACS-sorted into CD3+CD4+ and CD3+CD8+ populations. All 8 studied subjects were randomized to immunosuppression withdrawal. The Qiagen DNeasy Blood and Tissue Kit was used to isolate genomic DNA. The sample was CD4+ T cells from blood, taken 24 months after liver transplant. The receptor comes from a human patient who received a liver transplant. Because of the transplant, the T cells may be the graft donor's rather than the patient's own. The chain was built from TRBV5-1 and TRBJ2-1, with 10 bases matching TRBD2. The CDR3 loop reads CASSRTSGSYNEQFF. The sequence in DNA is TGCGCCAGCAGCCGGACTAGCGGTTCCTACAATGAGCAGTTCTTC.